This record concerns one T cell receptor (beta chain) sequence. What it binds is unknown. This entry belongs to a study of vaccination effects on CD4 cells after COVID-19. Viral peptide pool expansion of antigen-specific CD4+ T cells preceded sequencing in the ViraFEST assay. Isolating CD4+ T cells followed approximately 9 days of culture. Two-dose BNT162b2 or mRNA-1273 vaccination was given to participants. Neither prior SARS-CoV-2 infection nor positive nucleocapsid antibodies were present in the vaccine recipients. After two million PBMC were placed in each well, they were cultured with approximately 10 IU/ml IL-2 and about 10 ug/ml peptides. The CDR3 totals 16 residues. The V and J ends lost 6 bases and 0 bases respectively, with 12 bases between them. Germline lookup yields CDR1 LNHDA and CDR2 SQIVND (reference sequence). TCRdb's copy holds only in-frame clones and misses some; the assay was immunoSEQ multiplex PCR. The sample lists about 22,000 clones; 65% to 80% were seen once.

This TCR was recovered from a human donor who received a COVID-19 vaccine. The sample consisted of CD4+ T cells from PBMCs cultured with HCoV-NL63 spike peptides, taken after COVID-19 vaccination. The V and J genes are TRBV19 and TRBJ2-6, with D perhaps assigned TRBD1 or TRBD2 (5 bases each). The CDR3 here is CASSPGTRSGANVLTF. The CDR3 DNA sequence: TGTGCCAGTAGCCCCGGGACCCGCTCTGGGGCCAACGTCCTGACTTTC.